This entry lists 2 T cell receptor beta chains sequenced from one sample in a study of identical twins. MiXCR was run by TCRdb on the 5' RACE reads, yielding one entry per CDR3 protein. The sample records about 890,000 distinct CDR3 sequences, around an eighth being singletons. Another study also made use of these data, one on yellow fever vaccine responses in identical twins.

Sequenced: PBMCs. All receptors come from a woman aged 18-35 years in good health.

The chain has TRBV5-1 and TRBJ2-1; TRBD2 matches 8 bases. V lost 1 base to trimming and J lost 7 bases; unmatched junction nucleotides: 4. CDR3 length: 14 residues. The germline gives CDR1 SGHRS, CDR2 YFSETQ. The CDR3 spells CASSLIGGGNEQFF. CDR3 DNA: TGCGCCAGCAGCTTGATAGGCGGGGGGAATGAGCAGTTCTTC.

The chain couples TRBV5-6 to TRBJ2-3; no definite D call. Trimming stripped 5 bases from V and 0 bases from J, with 10 bases between. This CDR3 is 14 amino acids long. Germline V gene data show CDR1 as SGHDT and CDR2 as YYEEEE. The CDR3 DNA sequence: TGTGCCAGCAGACTGGACCGAAGCACAGATACGCAGTATTTT. This sequence encodes CASRLDRSTDTQYF. The variable domain in full, completed from reference TRBV5-6 and TRBJ2-3, reads DAGVTQSPTHLIKTRGQQVTLRCSPKSGHDTVSWYQQALGQGPQFIFQYYEEEERQRGNFPDRFSGHQFPNYSSELNVNALLLGDSALYLCASRLDRSTDTQYFGPGTRLTVL.